Below, 6 T cell receptor beta chains from the same sample are listed, as sequenced in a study of identical twins. MiXCR, run by TCRdb on the 5' RACE reads, gives a single entry per CDR3 protein. This table holds hundreds of thousands of distinct CDR3 sequences, 5.5% to 6.5% found once. Sequencing was performed on naive T cells sorted from blood. These receptors were taken from a man aged 18 to 30 in good health.

This clonotype came up a few times. V is TRBV7-3 and J is TRBJ1-3; 10 positions match TRBD1. The germline V gene has CDR1 SGHTA and CDR2 FQGTGA. The V gene end was trimmed by 5 bases and the J gene end by 2 bases; junction bases not matched to a gene: 6. The CDR3 has 16 residues. The CDR3 nucleotides read TGTGCCAGCAGCCCAGACGGGACAGGGGCTGGAAACACCATATATTTT. Translation gives CASSPDGTGAGNTIYF.

This clonotype came up many times. This chain joins TRBV12-3 or TRBV12-4 and TRBJ2-2, with D unclear. Between the trimmed V and J ends, which lost 1 base and 4 bases, there was a span of 7 bases. The CDR3 covers 14 residues. The CDR3 coding sequence is TGTGCCAGCAGTTTAGGGCAGGTCACCGGGGAGCTGTTTTTT. Protein sequence: CASSLGQVTGELFF.

The gene calls are TRBV2 and TRBJ2-4; the match to TRBD1 covers 9 bases. Germline trimming cut 3 bases from V and 6 bases from J; bases unmatched to any gene: 9. Germline assignment: CDR1 SNHLY and CDR2 FYNNEI. The CDR3 has 16 residues. CDR3 bases: TGTGCCAGCAGTGAGAAGGGGACAGGGCCCTTAAACATTCAGTACTTC. Translated, it gives CASSEKGTGPLNIQYF.

This clonotype was recorded a few times. The chain employs TRBV7-9 and TRBJ2-1; 9 bases are a match to TRBD2. The V gene end was trimmed by 2 bases and the J gene end by 7 bases; junction bases not matched to a gene: 6. This CDR3 comprises 15 residues. Per the germline V gene, CDR1 is SEHNR and CDR2 is FQNEAQ (reference sequence). CDR3 nucleotide sequence: TGTGCCAGCAGCTTAACCAGCGGGAGGTGGAATGAGCAGTTCTTC. As protein: CASSLTSGRWNEQFF.

This clonotype has a count of ten or more. This chain links TRBV20-1 with TRBJ2-1; 10 bases align to TRBD2. Germline lookup yields CDR1 DFQATT and CDR2 SNEGSKA (reference sequence). There are 15 residues in the CDR3. J lost 4 bases, V lost 3 bases, and 6 bases had no gene match. The CDR3 protein is CSASFGSGGYNEQFF. Here the CDR3 DNA reads TGCAGTGCTAGTTTTGGTAGCGGGGGGTACAATGAGCAGTTCTTC.

The CDR3 loop is CASSSRRDNTDTQYF. CDR3 in DNA: TGTGCCAGCAGCTCGAGGCGGGATAACACAGATACGCAGTATTTT. This chain links TRBV11-3 with TRBJ2-3, with D possibly matching TRBD2 (6 bases). The CDR3 extends over 15 amino acids. Trimming left V 4 bases short and J 2 bases short, with 13 bases between. Germline lookup yields CDR1 SGHNT and CDR2 YENEEA.